This entry features one TCR beta chain sequence. The sample originates from a study of shared clonotypes between healthy human individuals. The CDR3 has 18 amino acids. After removal of 1 base from V and 5 bases from J, the junction contained 11 bases not matched to a gene. Germline CDR1 reads SGHRS; CDR2 reads YFSETQ. TCRdb's table, derived via immunoSEQ multiplex PCR, lists solely in-frame clones and lacks some. The sample contains roughly 520,000 clones, approximately 94% of which appear only once. The sequenced material came from naive CD4+ T cells sorted from blood. Subset reported: CD45RA+ positively selected. J is TRBJ2-1 and V is TRBV5-1; TRBD2 matches 11 bases. The TCR sequence derives from a woman in her thirties in good health. The DNA of the CDR3 is TGCGCCAGCAGCTTGATAGCGGGAGGGCCGTCGGCCAACAATGAGCAGTTCTTC. Translation gives CASSLIAGGPSANNEQFF.